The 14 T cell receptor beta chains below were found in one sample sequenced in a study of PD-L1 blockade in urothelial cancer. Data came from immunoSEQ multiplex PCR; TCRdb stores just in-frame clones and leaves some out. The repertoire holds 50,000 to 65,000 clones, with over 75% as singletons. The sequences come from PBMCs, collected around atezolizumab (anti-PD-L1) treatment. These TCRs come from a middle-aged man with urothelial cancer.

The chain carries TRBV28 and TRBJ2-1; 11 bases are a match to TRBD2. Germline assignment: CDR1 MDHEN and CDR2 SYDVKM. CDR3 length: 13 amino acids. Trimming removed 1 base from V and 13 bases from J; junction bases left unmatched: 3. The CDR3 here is CASSLLAGGRQFF. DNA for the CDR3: TGTGCCAGCAGTTTATTAGCGGGAGGGCGCCAGTTCTTC.

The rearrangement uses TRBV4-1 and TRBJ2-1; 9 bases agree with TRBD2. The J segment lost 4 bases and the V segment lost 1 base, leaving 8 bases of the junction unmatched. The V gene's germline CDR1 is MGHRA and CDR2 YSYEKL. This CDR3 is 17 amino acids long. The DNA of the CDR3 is TGCGCCAGCAGCCAAGTCCCGGGAACTAGCGGGTACAATGAGCAGTTCTTC. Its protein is CASSQVPGTSGYNEQFF.

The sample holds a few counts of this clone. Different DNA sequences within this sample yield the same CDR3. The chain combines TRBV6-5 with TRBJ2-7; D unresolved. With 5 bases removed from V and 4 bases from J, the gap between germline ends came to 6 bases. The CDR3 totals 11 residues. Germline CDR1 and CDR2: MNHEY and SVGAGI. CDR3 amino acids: CASSAGYEQYF. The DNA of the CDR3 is TGTGCCAGCAGTGCCGGGTACGAGCAGTACTTC.

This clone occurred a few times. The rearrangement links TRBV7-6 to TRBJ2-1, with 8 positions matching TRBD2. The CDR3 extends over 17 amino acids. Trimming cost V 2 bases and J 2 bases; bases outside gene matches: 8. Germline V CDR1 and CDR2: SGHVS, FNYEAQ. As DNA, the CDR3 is TGTGCCAGCAGCTTAAGGTCCCGGGAGGGCGCCTACAATGAGCAGTTCTTC. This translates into CASSLRSREGAYNEQFF.

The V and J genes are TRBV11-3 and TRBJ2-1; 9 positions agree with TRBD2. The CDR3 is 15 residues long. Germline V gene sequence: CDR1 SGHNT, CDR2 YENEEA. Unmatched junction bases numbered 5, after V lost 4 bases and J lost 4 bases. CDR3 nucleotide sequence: TGTGCCAGCAGCTCGACTAGCGGAAGATACAATGAGCAGTTCTTC. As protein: CASSSTSGRYNEQFF.

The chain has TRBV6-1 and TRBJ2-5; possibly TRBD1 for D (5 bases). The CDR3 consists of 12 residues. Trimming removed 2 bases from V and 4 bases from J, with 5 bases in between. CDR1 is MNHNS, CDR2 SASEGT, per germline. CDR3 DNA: TGTGCCAGCAGTGAAAGGGGAGAGACCCAGTACTTC. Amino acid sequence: CASSERGETQYF.

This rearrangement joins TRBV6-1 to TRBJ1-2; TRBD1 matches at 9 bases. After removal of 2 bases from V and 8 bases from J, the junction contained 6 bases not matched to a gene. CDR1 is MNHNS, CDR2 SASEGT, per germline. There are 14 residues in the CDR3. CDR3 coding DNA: TGTGCCAGCAGTGAACCGGGACAGGGAAACGGCTACACCTTC. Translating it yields CASSEPGQGNGYTF.

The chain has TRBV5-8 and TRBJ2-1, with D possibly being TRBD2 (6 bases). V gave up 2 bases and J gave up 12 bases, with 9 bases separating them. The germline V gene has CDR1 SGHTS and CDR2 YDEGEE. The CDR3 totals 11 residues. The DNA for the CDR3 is TGTGCCAGCAGCTTTTCGGGGGTGCAGTTCTTC. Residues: CASSFSGVQFF.

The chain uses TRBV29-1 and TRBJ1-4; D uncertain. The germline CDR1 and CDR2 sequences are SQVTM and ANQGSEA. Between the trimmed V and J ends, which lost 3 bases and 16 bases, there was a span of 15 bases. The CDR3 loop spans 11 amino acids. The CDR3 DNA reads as TGCAGCGTTGAGGAGGCTGGACGTCCGTTTTTT. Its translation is CSVEEAGRPFF.

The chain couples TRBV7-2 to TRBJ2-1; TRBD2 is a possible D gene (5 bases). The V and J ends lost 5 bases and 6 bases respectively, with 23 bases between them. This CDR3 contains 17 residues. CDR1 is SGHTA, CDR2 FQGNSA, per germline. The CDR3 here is CASSVPSGRERGNEQFF. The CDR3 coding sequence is TGTGCCAGCAGCGTTCCGTCGGGAAGAGAAAGAGGCAATGAGCAGTTCTTC.

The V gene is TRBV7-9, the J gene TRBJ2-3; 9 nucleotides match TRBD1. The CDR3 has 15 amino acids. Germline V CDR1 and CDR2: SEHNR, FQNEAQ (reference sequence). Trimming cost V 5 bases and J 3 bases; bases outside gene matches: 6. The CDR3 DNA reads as TGTGCCAGCAGCCCGTTGGGACAGGGAACAGATACGCAGTATTTT. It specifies CASSPLGQGTDTQYF.

This CDR3 reads CASSFQRASGSTDTQYF. The CDR3 DNA reads TGTGCCAGCAGCTTCCAGAGGGCTAGCGGTAGCACAGATACGCAGTATTTT. This chain joins TRBV9 and TRBJ2-3; 7 bases line up with TRBD2. The CDR3 covers 17 residues. Germline values: CDR1 SGDLS, CDR2 YYNGEE. V dropped 4 bases and J dropped 0; count of bases not matched to a gene: 11.

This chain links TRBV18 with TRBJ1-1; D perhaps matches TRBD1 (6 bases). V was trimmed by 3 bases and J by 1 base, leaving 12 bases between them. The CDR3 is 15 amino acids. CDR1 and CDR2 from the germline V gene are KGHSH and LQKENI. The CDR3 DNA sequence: TGTGCCAGCTCACCTCGGGACATGACGAACACTGAAGCTTTCTTT. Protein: CASSPRDMTNTEAFF.

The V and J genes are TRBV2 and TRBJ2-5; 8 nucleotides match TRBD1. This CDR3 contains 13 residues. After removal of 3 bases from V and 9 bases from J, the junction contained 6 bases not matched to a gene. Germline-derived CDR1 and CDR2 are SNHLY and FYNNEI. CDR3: CASSEDRAGSQYF. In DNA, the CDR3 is TGTGCCAGCAGTGAGGACAGGGCGGGGTCCCAGTACTTC.